This T cell receptor beta chain was sequenced in a study of T cell clones after liver transplantation. About the research overall: Liver transplant recipients had immunosuppression withdrawal attempted within 2 years. Post-transplant blood was tracked for graft-donor-reactive T cell clones identified in a pre-transplant mixed lymphocyte reaction. Overall study results and limits: Conclusions were preliminary, with small, heterogeneous patient groups.

To note about this clone: Its antigen is not identified.

TCRdb's copy holds only in-frame clones and misses some; the assay was immunoSEQ multiplex PCR. The sample consists of 95,000 to 130,000 clones, approximately 90% of them appearing once. Unmatched junction bases numbered 5, after V lost 0 bases and J lost 4 bases. Germline loops: CDR1 SGHVS, CDR2 FQNEAQ. The length of the CDR3 is 15 residues. Sequencing used CD4+ T cells from blood, obtained 12 months after liver transplant. This clonotype was sampled from a human patient who received a liver transplant. Some T cells may have come from the graft donor. This chain connects TRBV7-8 to TRBJ1-1; TRBD1 aligns across 7 bases. The CDR3 DNA reads as TGTGCCAGCAGCTTAGCGCTAGGGGGCCCCACTGAAGCTTTCTTT. Translated, it gives CASSLALGGPTEAFF.